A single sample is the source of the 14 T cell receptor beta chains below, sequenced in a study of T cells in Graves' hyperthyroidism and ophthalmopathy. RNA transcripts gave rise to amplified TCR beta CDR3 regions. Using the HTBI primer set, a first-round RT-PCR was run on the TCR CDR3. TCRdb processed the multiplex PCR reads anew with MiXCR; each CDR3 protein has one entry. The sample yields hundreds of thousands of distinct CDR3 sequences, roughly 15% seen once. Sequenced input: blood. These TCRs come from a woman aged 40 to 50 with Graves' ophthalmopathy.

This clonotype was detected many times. CDR3 sequence reads: CSARTTLGLQETQYF. CDR3 bases: TGCAGTGCTAGGACCACCCTGGGGCTCCAAGAGACCCAGTACTTC. The chain joins TRBV20-1 to TRBJ2-5, with D possibly TRBD1 on 5 matching bases. This CDR3 contains 15 residues. The ends were cut back, 3 bases at V and 1 base at J, with 15 bases in the middle. Germline V gene sequence: CDR1 DFQATT, CDR2 SNEGSKA (reference sequence).

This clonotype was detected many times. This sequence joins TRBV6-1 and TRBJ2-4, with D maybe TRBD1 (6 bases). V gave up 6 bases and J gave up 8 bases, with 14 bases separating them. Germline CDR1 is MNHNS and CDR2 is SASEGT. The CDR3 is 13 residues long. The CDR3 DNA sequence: TGTGCCAGCAGCCCCAGGGGCGCGGACATTCAGTACTTC. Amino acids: CASSPRGADIQYF.

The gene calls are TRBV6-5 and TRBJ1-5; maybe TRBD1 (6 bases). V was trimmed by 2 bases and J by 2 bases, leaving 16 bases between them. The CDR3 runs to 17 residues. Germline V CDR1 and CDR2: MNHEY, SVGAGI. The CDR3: CASSYEQGGGGNQPQHF. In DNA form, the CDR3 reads TGTGCCAGCAGTTACGAACAGGGTGGAGGAGGCAATCAGCCCCAGCATTTT.

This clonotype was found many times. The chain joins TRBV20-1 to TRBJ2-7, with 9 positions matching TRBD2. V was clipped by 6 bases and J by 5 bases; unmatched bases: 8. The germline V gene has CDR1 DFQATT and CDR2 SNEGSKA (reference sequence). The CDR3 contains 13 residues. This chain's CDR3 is CSAAGTSTHEQYF. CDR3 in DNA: TGCAGTGCCGCCGGGACTAGCACCCACGAGCAGTACTTC.

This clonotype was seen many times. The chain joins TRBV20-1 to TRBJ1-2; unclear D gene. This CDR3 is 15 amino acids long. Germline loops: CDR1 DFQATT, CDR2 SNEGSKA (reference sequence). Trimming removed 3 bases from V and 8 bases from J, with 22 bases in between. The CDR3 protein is CSASPTLWEGEGYTF. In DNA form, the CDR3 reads TGCAGTGCTAGCCCCACGCTTTGGGAGGGAGAAGGCTACACCTTC.

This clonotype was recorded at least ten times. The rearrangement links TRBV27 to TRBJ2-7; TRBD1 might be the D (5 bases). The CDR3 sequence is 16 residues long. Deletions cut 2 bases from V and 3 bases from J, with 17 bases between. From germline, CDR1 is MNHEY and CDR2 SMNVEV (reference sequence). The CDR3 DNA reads TGTGCCAGCAGTTTACGGCTGGGGCCAGGTGGCTACGAGCAGTACTTC. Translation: CASSLRLGPGGYEQYF.

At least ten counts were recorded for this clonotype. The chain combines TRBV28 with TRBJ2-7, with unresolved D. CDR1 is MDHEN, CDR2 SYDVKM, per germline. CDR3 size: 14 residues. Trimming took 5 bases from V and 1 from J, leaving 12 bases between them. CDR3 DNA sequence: TGTGCCAGCAGTGCCCCCCCGAGGTCCTACGAGCAGTACTTC. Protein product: CASSAPPRSYEQYF.

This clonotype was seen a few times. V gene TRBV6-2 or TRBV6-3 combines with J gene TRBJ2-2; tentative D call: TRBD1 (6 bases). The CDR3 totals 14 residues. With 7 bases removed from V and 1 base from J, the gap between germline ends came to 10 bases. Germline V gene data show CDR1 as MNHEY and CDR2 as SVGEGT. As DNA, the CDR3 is TGTGCCAGCATTCTGGGACAGAACACCGGGGAGCTGTTTTTT. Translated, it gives CASILGQNTGELFF.

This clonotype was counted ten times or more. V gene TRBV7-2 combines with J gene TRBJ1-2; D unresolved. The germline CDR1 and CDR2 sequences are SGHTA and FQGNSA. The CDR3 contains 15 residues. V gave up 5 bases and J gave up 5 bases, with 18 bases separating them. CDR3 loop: CASSPQITIGYGYTF. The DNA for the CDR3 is TGTGCCAGCAGCCCGCAGATCACCATCGGGTATGGCTACACCTTC.

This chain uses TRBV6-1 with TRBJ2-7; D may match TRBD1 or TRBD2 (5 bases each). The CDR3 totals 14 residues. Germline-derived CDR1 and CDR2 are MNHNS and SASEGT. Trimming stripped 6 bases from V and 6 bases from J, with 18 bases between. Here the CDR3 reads CASRSPGRALEQYF. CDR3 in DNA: TGTGCCAGCAGGTCCCCGGGACGCGCCCTCGAGCAGTACTTC.

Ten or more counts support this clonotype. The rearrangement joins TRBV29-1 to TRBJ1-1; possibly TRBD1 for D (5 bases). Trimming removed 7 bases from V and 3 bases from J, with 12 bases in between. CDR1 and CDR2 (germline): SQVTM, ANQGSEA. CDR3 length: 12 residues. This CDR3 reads CSGGREDTEAFF. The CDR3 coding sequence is TGCAGCGGGGGCAGGGAGGACACTGAAGCTTTCTTT.

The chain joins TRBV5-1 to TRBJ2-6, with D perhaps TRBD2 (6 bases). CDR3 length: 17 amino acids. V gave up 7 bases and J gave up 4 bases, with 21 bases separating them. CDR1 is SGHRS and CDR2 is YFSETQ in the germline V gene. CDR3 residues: CASAPWGGLSGANVLTF. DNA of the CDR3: TGCGCCAGCGCCCCATGGGGAGGTCTCTCCGGGGCCAACGTCCTGACTTTC.

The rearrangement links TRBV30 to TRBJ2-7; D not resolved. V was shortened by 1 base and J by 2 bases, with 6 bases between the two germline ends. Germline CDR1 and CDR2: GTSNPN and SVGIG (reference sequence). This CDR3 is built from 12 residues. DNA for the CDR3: TGTGCCTGGAGTGCAGCCCCCTACGAGCAGTACTTC. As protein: CAWSAAPYEQYF.

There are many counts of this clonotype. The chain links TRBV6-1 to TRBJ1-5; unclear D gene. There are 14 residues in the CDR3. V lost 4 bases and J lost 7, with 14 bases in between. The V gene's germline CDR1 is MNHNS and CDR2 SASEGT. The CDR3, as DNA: TGTGCCAGCAGTGTATCCGGTCCCCACCAGCCCCAGCATTTT. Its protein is CASSVSGPHQPQHF.